This T cell receptor beta chain emerged from a study of cytomegalovirus exposure and HLA in healthy donors. Trimming removed 4 bases at V and 5 bases at J, with 17 bases between. The germline CDR1 and CDR2 sequences are SNHLY and FYNNEI. The CDR3 length is 15 residues. Comments on this clone: As yet, its antigen is unknown.

60 Vbeta and 13 Jbeta primers were used in PCR. The data were produced by immunoSEQ multiplex PCR, yet TCRdb's version contains in-frame clones alone and is incomplete. Of about 250,000 clones listed, more than 75% are singletons. Whole-study results and caveats: It emerged from a later analysis that several of the most significant clusters appeared to be linked to common viral pathogens. Certain sequence variants were highly shared and formed a cluster, and this cluster was likely a sequencing artifact.

The sequenced sample consisted of PBMCs. This chain joins TRBV2 and TRBJ1-1, with a weak D call TRBD1 (5 bases). This clonotype was sampled from a girl aged 2-10 years in good health and CMV-seronegative. CDR3 in amino acids: CASSGLRVRGTEAFF. CDR3 nucleotide sequence: TGTGCCAGCAGTGGCCTGAGGGTTCGGGGGACTGAAGCTTTCTTT.